This T cell receptor (beta chain) was sequenced in a study of blood T cell repertoires in COVID-19. This clone was counted only a few times. TCRdb keeps only in-frame clones here, not all; method: immunoSEQ multiplex PCR. Here the sample spans about 460,000 clones, approximately 86% being singletons. This CDR3 is 15 amino acids long. Germline V gene lookup returns CDR1 LNHDA and CDR2 SQIVND (reference sequence). Trimming cost V 3 bases and J 1 base; bases outside gene matches: 3. The TCR comes from an older woman who had recovered from COVID-19. V gene TRBV19 combines with J gene TRBJ2-3; TRBD2 aligns across 8 bases. The sequenced material came from PBMCs or T cells enriched from blood (not recorded which). CDR3 in DNA: TGTGCCAGTAGTATTCGGCGGGGGGGCACAGATACGCAGTATTTT. Its protein is CASSIRRGGTDTQYF. Full variable domain (missing parts from reference TRBV19 and TRBJ2-3): DGGITQSPKYLFRKEGQNVTLSCEQNLNHDAMYWYRQDPGQGLRLIYYSQIVNDFQKGDIAEGYSVSREKKESFPLTVTSAQKNPTAFYLCASSIRRGGTDTQYFGPGTRLTVL.